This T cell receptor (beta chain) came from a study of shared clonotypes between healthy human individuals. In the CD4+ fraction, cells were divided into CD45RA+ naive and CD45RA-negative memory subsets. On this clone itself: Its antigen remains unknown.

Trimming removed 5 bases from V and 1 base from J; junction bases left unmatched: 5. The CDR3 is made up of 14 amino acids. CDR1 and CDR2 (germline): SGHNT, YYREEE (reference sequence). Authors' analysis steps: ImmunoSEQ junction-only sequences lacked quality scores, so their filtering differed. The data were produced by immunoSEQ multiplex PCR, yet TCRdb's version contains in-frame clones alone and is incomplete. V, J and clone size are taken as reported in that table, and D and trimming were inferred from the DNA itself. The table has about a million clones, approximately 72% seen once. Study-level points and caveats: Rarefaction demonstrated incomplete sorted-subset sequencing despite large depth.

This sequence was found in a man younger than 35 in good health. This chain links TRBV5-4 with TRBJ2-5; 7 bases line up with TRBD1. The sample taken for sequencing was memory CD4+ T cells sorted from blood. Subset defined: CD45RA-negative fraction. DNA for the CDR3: TGTGCCAGCAGTCCGGACAGGTCCCAAGAGACCCAGTACTTC. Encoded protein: CASSPDRSQETQYF.